This paragraph covers one T cell receptor (beta chain) sequence. Its matching antigen is unknown. Per the germline V gene, CDR1 is LNHDA and CDR2 is SQIVND (reference sequence). The V end was cut by 7 bases, the J end by 0 bases, with 13 bases between. This CDR3 contains 16 residues. The sample is drawn from a study of CD8 T cells in ankylosing spondylitis. Overall study findings and caveats: Prior work had noted some motif variants in reactive arthritis blood and synovial fluid. Enrichment of disease-linked clones was reportedly significant in matched ankylosing spondylitis synovial fluid. Typical of ankylosing spondylitis blood, it appeared, was a TCR beta motif of about eight highly homologous variants. The authors found the disease-linked clones to be CD8+ and relatively rare in peripheral blood.

Each TCR beta library was made by quantitative 5'-RACE that incorporated molecular barcodes. TCRdb fed the 5' RACE reads into MiXCR, producing one record per CDR3 protein. Counted here are a few hundred thousand distinct CDR3 sequences, 20% to 25% occurring once; the ten biggest clones make up about 17%. The V call is TRBV19, the J call TRBJ2-6; D uncertain. The sequence came from a male donor with ankylosing spondylitis. The sample taken for sequencing was blood, either unsorted or a sorted T cell fraction (not recorded which). In DNA form, the CDR3 reads TGTGCCAGTAACCCGAATATGGGCTCTGGGGCCAACGTCCTGACTTTC. Its translation: CASNPNMGSGANVLTF.